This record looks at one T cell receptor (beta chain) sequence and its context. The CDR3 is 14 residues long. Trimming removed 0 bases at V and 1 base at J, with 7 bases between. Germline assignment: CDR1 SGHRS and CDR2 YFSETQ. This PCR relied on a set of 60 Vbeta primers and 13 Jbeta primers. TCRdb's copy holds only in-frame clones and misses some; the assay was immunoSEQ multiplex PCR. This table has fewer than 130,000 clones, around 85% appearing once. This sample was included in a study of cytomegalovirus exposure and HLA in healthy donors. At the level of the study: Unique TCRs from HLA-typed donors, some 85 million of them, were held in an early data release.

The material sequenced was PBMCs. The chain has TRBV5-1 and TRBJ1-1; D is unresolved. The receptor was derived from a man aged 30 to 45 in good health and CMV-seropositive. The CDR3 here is CASSLVLANTEAFF. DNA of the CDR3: TGCGCCAGCAGCTTGGTTCTAGCGAACACTGAAGCTTTCTTT.